Listed below are T cell receptor beta chains from one sample, sequenced in a study of blood T cell repertoires in COVID-19. Profiled with immunoSEQ multiplex PCR; TCRdb holds only in-frame clones, not every one. This sample has 150,000 to 200,000 clones; 90% occur once, and the top ten carry nearly 0.55%. Sequenced: peripheral blood. These receptors originate from a man over 45 with acute or convalescent COVID-19. Both conserved end residues are part of each CDR3. The D gene is left open where the match is weak. The size entry is marked missing in some rows and otherwise reads once, few, many or a size class.

NA	TRBV4-2	few	TRBJ1-5	CASSQDEGNQPQHF	TGTGCCAGCAGCCAAGATGAGGGCAATCAGCCCCAGCATTTT
TRBD2	TRBV6-4	NA	TRBJ2-2	CASSAYSGARGTGELFF	TGTGCCAGCAGTGCCTATAGCGGGGCTCGTGGTACCGGGGAGCTGTTTTTT
TRBD1	TRBV24-1	NA	TRBJ2-7	CATSDLTPGTETYEQYF	TGTGCCACCAGTGACTTGACGCCCGGGACAGAGACCTACGAGCAGTACTTC
NA	TRBV7-2	NA	TRBJ2-1	CASSSRGRRSYNEQFF	TGTGCCAGCAGCTCCCGAGGGCGTAGGTCCTACAATGAGCAGTTCTTC
NA	TRBV27	few	TRBJ1-1	CASSSRGTEAFF	TGTGCCAGCAGTTCGCGCGGGACTGAAGCTTTCTTT
NA	TRBV19	NA	TRBJ2-5	CASSIIVGVGKETQYF	TGTGCCAGTAGTATAATTGTCGGGGTGGGGAAAGAGACCCAGTACTTC
NA	TRBV5-1	NA	TRBJ1-5	CASSAKGGANQPQHF	TGCGCCAGCAGCGCCAAGGGAGGGGCAAATCAGCCCCAGCATTTT
TRBD1	TRBV7-2	once	TRBJ2-1	CASSFRTGDEQFF	TGTGCCAGCAGCTTCCGGACAGGGGATGAGCAGTTCTTC
NA	TRBV28	NA	TRBJ1-1	CASRDNMNTEAFF	TGTGCCAGCAGGGACAACATGAACACTGAAGCTTTCTTT
NA	TRBV5-1	NA	TRBJ2-1	CASSLVVNNEQFF	TGCGCCAGCAGCTTGGTTGTCAACAATGAGCAGTTCTTC
NA	TRBV7-9	once	TRBJ2-3	CASSEDRSTDTQYF	TGTGCCAGCAGCGAGGACAGAAGCACAGATACGCAGTATTTT
NA	TRBV9	NA	TRBJ2-3	CASTRIGDHSTDTQYF	TGTGCCAGCACCAGAATAGGGGATCATAGCACAGATACGCAGTATTTT
TRBD2	TRBV20-1	NA	TRBJ2-7	CSASAPGQTSGRYEQYF	TGCAGTGCTAGTGCCCCTGGCCAGACTAGCGGGAGATACGAGCAGTACTTC
NA	TRBV7-2	NA	TRBJ1-3	CASSLGQASSGNTIYF	TGTGCCAGCAGCTTAGGACAGGCCTCCTCTGGAAACACCATATATTTT
NA	TRBV7-8	NA	TRBJ1-2	CASSLGIGTRANYGYTF	TGTGCCAGCAGCTTAGGAATCGGGACAAGGGCTAACTATGGCTACACCTTC
NA	TRBV5-4	NA	TRBJ1-2	CASSNTDNLPYGYTF	TGTGCCAGCAGCAATACGGACAATTTACCCTATGGCTACACCTTC
NA	TRBV12-3/TRBV12-4	NA	TRBJ2-4	CASGVPGVDIQYF	TGTGCCAGCGGGGTACCGGGGGTAGACATTCAGTACTTC
NA	TRBV27	NA	TRBJ2-5	CASSLAGAYQETQYF	TGTGCCAGCAGTTTAGCGGGGGCCTACCAAGAGACCCAGTACTTC
NA	TRBV5-1	NA	TRBJ1-1	CASSLVSGWNTEAFF	TGCGCCAGCAGCTTGGTATCAGGGTGGAACACTGAAGCTTTCTTT
TRBD2	TRBV28	NA	TRBJ2-1	CASGGLAGNNEQFF	TGTGCCAGCGGTGGACTAGCGGGGAACAATGAGCAGTTCTTC
TRBD1	TRBV5-1	NA	TRBJ2-7	CASSLWTGEGKEQYF	TGCGCCAGCAGCTTGTGGACAGGGGAAGGTAAAGAGCAGTACTTC
TRBD1	TRBV28	NA	TRBJ1-4	CASRGMGQVEKLFF	TGTGCCAGCAGAGGAATGGGACAGGTCGAAAAACTGTTTTTT
TRBD2	TRBV7-2	NA	TRBJ2-5	CASSLATSGSPRETQYF	TGTGCCAGCAGCTTAGCGACTAGCGGGAGTCCTCGGGAGACCCAGTACTTC
NA	TRBV6-2/TRBV6-3	once	TRBJ2-2	CASSLLDRGGEQELFF	TGTGCCAGCAGTTTACTCGACAGGGGAGGGGAACAAGAGCTGTTTTTT
NA	TRBV6-1	NA	TRBJ2-1	CASSDSAAWIYNEQFF	TGTGCCAGCAGTGATTCGGCGGCCTGGATCTACAATGAGCAGTTCTTC
NA	TRBV7-6	NA	TRBJ1-1	CASSPQPRTENTEAFF	TGTGCCAGCAGCCCTCAACCTCGGACAGAGAACACTGAAGCTTTCTTT
TRBD1	TRBV24-1	NA	TRBJ1-5	CATSDSTGGNQPQHF	TGTGCCACCAGTGATTCGACAGGGGGAAATCAGCCCCAGCATTTT
TRBD1	TRBV7-9	NA	TRBJ2-4	CASSSRQGNIQYF	TGTGCCAGCAGCTCGAGACAGGGTAACATTCAGTACTTC
NA	TRBV7-9	NA	TRBJ2-1	CASSLEGSGEQFF	TGTGCCAGCAGCTTAGAAGGAAGCGGGGAGCAGTTCTTC
TRBD2	TRBV19	NA	TRBJ2-2	CASKEREGGEAGELFF	TGTGCCAGTAAGGAGCGGGAGGGAGGTGAGGCCGGGGAGCTGTTTTTT
NA	TRBV20-1	NA	TRBJ1-5	CSASIRGYSNQPQHF	TGCAGTGCTAGTATCAGGGGTTATAGCAATCAGCCCCAGCATTTT
TRBD2	TRBV5-1	NA	TRBJ2-1	CASSPGGANEQFF	TGCGCCAGCAGCCCCGGGGGGGCAAATGAGCAGTTCTTC
TRBD1	TRBV9	NA	TRBJ2-2	CASSPGGLVGELFF	TGTGCCAGCAGCCCAGGGGGTCTCGTCGGGGAGCTGTTTTTT
TRBD2	TRBV29-1	NA	TRBJ2-5	CSVASGSKTQYF	TGCAGCGTTGCGAGCGGGAGTAAGACCCAGTACTTC
TRBD1	TRBV18	NA	TRBJ2-5	CASSPMGQKQETQYF	TGTGCCAGCTCACCAATGGGACAGAAACAAGAGACCCAGTACTTC
TRBD1	TRBV4-3	NA	TRBJ1-4	CASSRRDRGRFEGEKLFF	TGCGCCAGCAGCCGACGGGACAGGGGACGATTTGAAGGTGAAAAACTGTTTTTT
NA	TRBV7-2	NA	TRBJ2-1	CASSLMRAGNEQFF	TGTGCCAGCAGCTTAATGCGAGCGGGCAATGAGCAGTTCTTC
NA	TRBV14	NA	TRBJ1-2	CASSLNRNYGYTF	TGTGCCAGCAGCCTGAACAGGAACTATGGCTACACCTTC
TRBD1	TRBV28	NA	TRBJ1-1	CASRTGQVVGNTEAFF	TGTGCCAGCAGAACGGGACAGGTGGTGGGGAACACTGAAGCTTTCTTT
NA	TRBV6-6	NA	TRBJ1-2	CASSYPGPETYGYTF	TGTGCCAGCAGTTACCCGGGTCCAGAGACCTATGGCTACACCTTC